Given below is one T cell receptor (beta chain) in context. There is no known antigen for this receptor. Qualities for individual bases were not recorded, and no much larger clone is one base off. These data belong to a study of response to subunit inactivated influenza vaccine (dated by TCRdb to 2017 to 2018). About the study as a whole: Deep quantitative profiling of the T cell receptor repertoire was used in the study to follow responses to a trivalent subunit inactivated influenza vaccine.

Inclusive of the bounding cysteine and phenylalanine, the CDR3 is 12 residues long. Just CDR3 DNA is preserved here, 36 bases in frame from base 1. V is pared back by 3 bases and J by 12 bases, with 12 bases lying between the germline termini. Paper-wide results and their limitations: It was suggested by the authors that each seasonal influenza vaccination may recruit only a limited number of new T cells.

Library prep was done by RT-PCR. The data were produced on an Illumina HiSeq 2500. TCRdb took the public reads, trimmed them with fastp at Q25, ran MiXCR for clone calling and kept in-frame beta chains. Duplicate CDR3 protein sequences are folded into a single record with the most common DNA and genes. The sample data list just under 550,000 distinct CDR3 sequences, and under 25% of these were observed just once. The top ten constitute about 2.8% of the sample. The sample was also linked to a second study, of T cells expressing NK-cell markers. Looking at the second paper: TCR beta cDNA libraries were made by 5'RACE template switching that added a universal primer site and unique molecular identifiers. Fewer than ten donors provided sorted CD3+CD56+NKG2C+, CD3+CD56+NKG2C- and CD3+CD56-NKG2C+ T-cell subsets, whose TCR beta-chain repertoires were profiled. Among the eight sequenced donors, seven were HCMV-seropositive and one was HCMV-seronegative. In several experiments an anti-gammadeltaTCR antibody was added to restrict sorting to alphabetaTCR-expressing T cells. In several donors, the dominant CD3+CD56+NKG2C+ clonotypes ranked among the top 10 CD8+ clonotypes, making up 1.0-7.0% of CD8+ T cells. Those dominant clonotypes were again the most abundant among CD3+CD56-NKG2C+ cells in a few donors, at about 28.3-65%. Whether the expanded NKG2C-expressing T cell clones were specific for HCMV antigens remained unclear. The study sequenced eight donors, all healthy volunteers chosen at random: three men and five women. A commercial ELISA kit detecting HCMV-specific IgG in serum was used to determine HCMV serostatus. Ficoll density gradient centrifugation was used to isolate peripheral blood mononuclear cells from blood. CD4+ and CD8+ T cells were isolated from PBMC by magnetic immunoseparation with Miltenyi isolation kits. cDNA synthesis was primed from the TCR beta constant segment, followed by two successive PCR amplification steps. The libraries were sequenced on Illumina HiSeq 2000/2500, MiSeq or NextSeq, producing 2 x 150 bp reads. MIGEC handled demultiplexing of the reads and grouping by UMI, while MiTCR was used to assemble and quantify clonotypes. Only TCR cDNA sequences supported by at least two reads were kept to exclude erroneous sequences. Downstream repertoire analysis used the tcR package, and clonotypes were matched across fractions by CDR3 nucleotide sequence plus V segment. VDJmatch was used to annotate antigen specificity against VDJdb, with one amino acid substitution allowed in CDR3.

The sequences come from CD4+ T cells sorted from PBMCs, collected about 13 days after vaccination. The chain joins TRBV12-3 or TRBV12-4 to TRBJ2-1; TRBD1 could be the D gene, as 5 bases match. The TCR comes from a man aged 45-60 years who received an inactivated influenza vaccine. Donor details come from another sample of the same person, matched by shared clones. This receptor carries the CDR3 CASSFGPQGQFF. In nucleotides, the sequence is TGTGCCAGCAGTTTTGGTCCCCAGGGGCAGTTCTTC.